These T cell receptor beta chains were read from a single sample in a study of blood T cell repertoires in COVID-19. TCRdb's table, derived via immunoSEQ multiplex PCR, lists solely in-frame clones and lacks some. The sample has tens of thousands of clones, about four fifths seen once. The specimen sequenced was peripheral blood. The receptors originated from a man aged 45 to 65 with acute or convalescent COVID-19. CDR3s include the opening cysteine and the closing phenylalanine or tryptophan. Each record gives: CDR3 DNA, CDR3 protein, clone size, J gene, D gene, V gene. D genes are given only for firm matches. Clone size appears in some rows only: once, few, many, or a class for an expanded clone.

CDR3nt: TGTGCCAGCAGCTTGGCCCCACAGCGGACCTCTGGAAACACCATATATTTT
CDR3aa: CASSLAPQRTSGNTIYF
abundance: .
j_gene: TRBJ1-3
d_gene: .
v_gene: TRBV5-4

CDR3nt: TGCAGCGTTGCGTCCGAGGACTACTACTGGTACAATGAGCAGTTCTTC
CDR3aa: CSVASEDYYWYNEQFF
abundance: .
j_gene: TRBJ2-1
d_gene: .
v_gene: TRBV29-1

CDR3nt: TGTGCCAGCAGTTTCGGTAGCGGGGGGGGCTACGAGCAGTACTTC
CDR3aa: CASSFGSGGGYEQYF
abundance: .
j_gene: TRBJ2-7
d_gene: TRBD2
v_gene: TRBV27

CDR3nt: TGTGCCAGCAGTTACCCTAAAGGGACAGAGGCCACAGATACGCAGTATTTT
CDR3aa: CASSYPKGTEATDTQYF
abundance: .
j_gene: TRBJ2-3
d_gene: TRBD1
v_gene: TRBV6-2/TRBV6-3

CDR3nt: TGTGCCAGCAGCCAGGTAGCCGAGCAGTACTTC
CDR3aa: CASSQVAEQYF
abundance: .
j_gene: TRBJ2-7
d_gene: .
v_gene: TRBV3-1/TRBV3-2

CDR3nt: TGTGCCAGCAGCCGCGTCGACAGGGGCTCTGGAAACACCATATATTTT
CDR3aa: CASSRVDRGSGNTIYF
abundance: .
j_gene: TRBJ1-3
d_gene: TRBD1
v_gene: TRBV13

CDR3nt: TGTGCCAGCAGTCCCCGGGGGGGGAACACTGAAGCTTTCTTT
CDR3aa: CASSPRGGNTEAFF
abundance: .
j_gene: TRBJ1-1
d_gene: .
v_gene: TRBV25-1

CDR3nt: TGTGCCAGCAGCCAAGTATACGGGAATATACGCGATGAGCAGTTCTTC
CDR3aa: CASSQVYGNIRDEQFF
abundance: once
j_gene: TRBJ2-1
d_gene: .
v_gene: TRBV3-1/TRBV3-2

CDR3nt: TGTGCCAGCAGTTTAGGACAGTTTAGCAATCAGCCCCAGCATTTT
CDR3aa: CASSLGQFSNQPQHF
abundance: few
j_gene: TRBJ1-5
d_gene: .
v_gene: TRBV28

CDR3nt: TGTGCCAGTAGTACCGTAGCGGATGGGACCGGGGAGCTGTTTTTT
CDR3aa: CASSTVADGTGELFF
abundance: .
j_gene: TRBJ2-2
d_gene: .
v_gene: TRBV19

CDR3nt: TGTGCCAGCAGTTTACGCGGCGGGGTAGAGACCCAGTACTTC
CDR3aa: CASSLRGGVETQYF
abundance: few
j_gene: TRBJ2-5
d_gene: .
v_gene: TRBV27

CDR3nt: TGTGCCAGCAGCCACGGGGGGGCACAGCCCCAGCATTTT
CDR3aa: CASSHGGAQPQHF
abundance: .
j_gene: TRBJ1-5
d_gene: .
v_gene: TRBV14

CDR3nt: TGTGCCAGCAGCTTAGCTAGCGGGGGGGCTTCTTTCTTGGCTGAGCAGTTCTTC
CDR3aa: CASSLASGGASFLAEQFF
abundance: .
j_gene: TRBJ2-1
d_gene: TRBD2
v_gene: TRBV7-9

CDR3nt: TGCAGCGCATCGACAGGGCGGGACGAGCAGTACTTC
CDR3aa: CSASTGRDEQYF
abundance: .
j_gene: TRBJ2-7
d_gene: TRBD1
v_gene: TRBV29-1

CDR3nt: TGTGCCAGCAGCCAGGGGAACACTGAAGCTTTCTTT
CDR3aa: CASSQGNTEAFF
abundance: .
j_gene: TRBJ1-1
d_gene: .
v_gene: TRBV27

CDR3nt: TGTGCCAGTAGTCTGGAGGTCAGGGGGCACCAGCCCCAGCATTTT
CDR3aa: CASSLEVRGHQPQHF
abundance: .
j_gene: TRBJ1-5
d_gene: TRBD1
v_gene: TRBV19

CDR3nt: TGCGCCAGCAGCCCCCGACAGGCGTACACCGGGGAGCTGTTTTTT
CDR3aa: CASSPRQAYTGELFF
abundance: .
j_gene: TRBJ2-2
d_gene: .
v_gene: TRBV5-1

CDR3nt: TGTGCCATCAGTGAGTCTGCCCTGAGCTCCTATAATTCACCCCTCCACTTT
CDR3aa: CAISESALSSYNSPLHF
abundance: .
j_gene: TRBJ1-6
d_gene: .
v_gene: TRBV10-3

CDR3nt: TGTGCCAGCAGCCGTGACAGGGTTGGTCAGCCCCAGCATTTT
CDR3aa: CASSRDRVGQPQHF
abundance: .
j_gene: TRBJ1-5
d_gene: TRBD1
v_gene: TRBV7-2

CDR3nt: TGTGCCACCAGTGACCCTGGACTAGCGGGAGTGGGGCACAATGAGCAGTTCTTC
CDR3aa: CATSDPGLAGVGHNEQFF
abundance: once
j_gene: TRBJ2-1
d_gene: TRBD2
v_gene: TRBV24-1

CDR3nt: TGTGCCAGCAGCAAGAGTAGCGGGGTCAACACCGGGGAGCTGTTTTTT
CDR3aa: CASSKSSGVNTGELFF
abundance: .
j_gene: TRBJ2-2
d_gene: TRBD2
v_gene: TRBV11-2

CDR3nt: TGTGCCAGCAGCCCAGGACAGGGAGGCTACACCTTC
CDR3aa: CASSPGQGGYTF
abundance: .
j_gene: TRBJ1-2
d_gene: TRBD1
v_gene: TRBV4-2

CDR3nt: TGTGCCAGTAAGGCGGGGGGAAACACAGATACGCAGTATTTT
CDR3aa: CASKAGGNTDTQYF
abundance: .
j_gene: TRBJ2-3
d_gene: TRBD2
v_gene: TRBV19

CDR3nt: TGTGCCAGCAGCGTACTCGGAGCGGGGGATACAAGGAACACTGAAGCTTTCTTT
CDR3aa: CASSVLGAGDTRNTEAFF
abundance: .
j_gene: TRBJ1-1
d_gene: .
v_gene: TRBV9

CDR3nt: TGTGCCAGCAGCACCACTAGCGGTCCCTACAATGAGCAGTTCTTC
CDR3aa: CASSTTSGPYNEQFF
abundance: .
j_gene: TRBJ2-1
d_gene: TRBD2
v_gene: TRBV7-2

CDR3nt: TGTGCCAGCAGCTTCCCGACTAGCGGGAGTGAGCAGGGTACGCAGTATTTT
CDR3aa: CASSFPTSGSEQGTQYF
abundance: .
j_gene: TRBJ2-3
d_gene: TRBD2
v_gene: TRBV7-6

CDR3nt: TGCGCCAGCAGTCCAGGGGTTCTTGTTGAAAAACTGTTTTTT
CDR3aa: CASSPGVLVEKLFF
abundance: .
j_gene: TRBJ1-4
d_gene: .
v_gene: TRBV5-1

CDR3nt: TGTGCCATCAGTGAGTCCCGGACATTTGGTAATCAGCCCCAGCATTTT
CDR3aa: CAISESRTFGNQPQHF
abundance: .
j_gene: TRBJ1-5
d_gene: .
v_gene: TRBV10-3

CDR3nt: TGTGCCAGCAGTTACCCCGACAGACCTCCCAATCAGCCCCAGCATTTT
CDR3aa: CASSYPDRPPNQPQHF
abundance: .
j_gene: TRBJ1-5
d_gene: .
v_gene: TRBV6-2/TRBV6-3

CDR3nt: TGCAGCGTCGTATTTGCGACAGTCTATGGCTACACCTTC
CDR3aa: CSVVFATVYGYTF
abundance: once
j_gene: TRBJ1-2
d_gene: .
v_gene: TRBV29-1

CDR3nt: TGTGCCTGGATGGGACAGTTATATAATTCACCCCTCCACTTT
CDR3aa: CAWMGQLYNSPLHF
abundance: once
j_gene: TRBJ1-6
d_gene: TRBD1
v_gene: TRBV30

CDR3nt: TGTGCCAGCGCAAAGGACAGGGTGGGCGGTGAGCAGTTCTTC
CDR3aa: CASAKDRVGGEQFF
abundance: .
j_gene: TRBJ2-1
d_gene: TRBD1
v_gene: TRBV14

CDR3nt: TGTGCCAGCAGGGGACTATACAATGAGCAGTTCTTC
CDR3aa: CASRGLYNEQFF
abundance: .
j_gene: TRBJ2-1
d_gene: TRBD2
v_gene: TRBV2

CDR3nt: TGTGCCAGTAGTTCCTCAGGCGCTGGCTACACCTTC
CDR3aa: CASSSSGAGYTF
abundance: .
j_gene: TRBJ1-2
d_gene: .
v_gene: TRBV19

CDR3nt: TGTGCCAGCAGCCCGTATACTAGCGGCCTGGACTACGAGCAGTACTTC
CDR3aa: CASSPYTSGLDYEQYF
abundance: few
j_gene: TRBJ2-7
d_gene: TRBD2
v_gene: TRBV3-1/TRBV3-2

CDR3nt: TGCGCCAGCAGCCCAGGGACAGGGCAGTCGGCCCTCCACTTT
CDR3aa: CASSPGTGQSALHF
abundance: few
j_gene: TRBJ1-6
d_gene: TRBD1
v_gene: TRBV5-1

CDR3nt: TGTGCCAGCAGCACGATGCCAGGGACCTACGAGCAGTACTTC
CDR3aa: CASSTMPGTYEQYF
abundance: .
j_gene: TRBJ2-7
d_gene: .
v_gene: TRBV7-2

CDR3nt: TGTGCCAGCAGCACGAGAGGGACAGGGAGCATTCAGTACTTC
CDR3aa: CASSTRGTGSIQYF
abundance: .
j_gene: TRBJ2-4
d_gene: TRBD1
v_gene: TRBV7-2

CDR3nt: TGTGCCAGCAGTCGGACGCTAGCGGGAGGTGGGGGGACCCAGTACTTC
CDR3aa: CASSRTLAGGGGTQYF
abundance: .
j_gene: TRBJ2-5
d_gene: TRBD2
v_gene: TRBV11-2

CDR3nt: TGTGCCTGGACACAGGGTACCAAAAACATTCAGTACTTC
CDR3aa: CAWTQGTKNIQYF
abundance: .
j_gene: TRBJ2-4
d_gene: .
v_gene: TRBV30

CDR3nt: TGTGCCAGCAGTTACTTCGAGGCTACTAACTATGGCTACACCTTC
CDR3aa: CASSYFEATNYGYTF
abundance: .
j_gene: TRBJ1-2
d_gene: .
v_gene: TRBV6-2/TRBV6-3

CDR3nt: TGTGCCAGCAGCTCGCCGGACTCACAGAACACCGGGGAGCTGTTTTTT
CDR3aa: CASSSPDSQNTGELFF
abundance: .
j_gene: TRBJ2-2
d_gene: .
v_gene: TRBV7-9

CDR3nt: TGTGCCAGCAGCGTAGTTCTCTGGACTAGCGGGGGTAAGGGAGAGACCCAGTACTTC
CDR3aa: CASSVVLWTSGGKGETQYF
abundance: .
j_gene: TRBJ2-5
d_gene: TRBD2
v_gene: TRBV9

CDR3nt: TGTGCCAGCAGCTCCGGGACAAAATACACAGATACGCAGTATTTT
CDR3aa: CASSSGTKYTDTQYF
abundance: .
j_gene: TRBJ2-3
d_gene: .
v_gene: TRBV5-4

CDR3nt: TGTGCCAGCAGCCCGCCGGGGCGGGGGGACACAGATACGCAGTATTTT
CDR3aa: CASSPPGRGDTDTQYF
abundance: .
j_gene: TRBJ2-3
d_gene: TRBD2
v_gene: TRBV7-9

CDR3nt: TGTGCCAGCAGTACCTGGACAGAGCTCTCCTACGAGCAGTACTTC
CDR3aa: CASSTWTELSYEQYF
abundance: .
j_gene: TRBJ2-7
d_gene: .
v_gene: TRBV27

CDR3nt: TGTGCCAGCAGCGCCAGCGGGATGTACGAGCAGTACTTC
CDR3aa: CASSASGMYEQYF
abundance: .
j_gene: TRBJ2-7
d_gene: TRBD2
v_gene: TRBV9

CDR3nt: TGCGCCAGCAGCTTGACAGGGGAAGCTAACTATGGCTACACCTTC
CDR3aa: CASSLTGEANYGYTF
abundance: .
j_gene: TRBJ1-2
d_gene: TRBD1
v_gene: TRBV5-1

CDR3nt: TGTGCCAGCAGTACAGCAGGGGGATCCTACAATGAGCAGTTCTTC
CDR3aa: CASSTAGGSYNEQFF
abundance: .
j_gene: TRBJ2-1
d_gene: TRBD1
v_gene: TRBV6-2/TRBV6-3

CDR3nt: TGCGCCAGCAGCATTCAGGGACAGTCCTACGAGCAGTACTTC
CDR3aa: CASSIQGQSYEQYF
abundance: .
j_gene: TRBJ2-7
d_gene: TRBD1
v_gene: TRBV5-1

CDR3nt: TGCGCCAGCAGCGCGGGAGGGGGTGAGACCCAGTACTTC
CDR3aa: CASSAGGGETQYF
abundance: .
j_gene: TRBJ2-5
d_gene: TRBD2
v_gene: TRBV5-1

CDR3nt: TGTGCCAGCAGTGAAGGTTCCGGGATCGGGGAGCTGTTTTTT
CDR3aa: CASSEGSGIGELFF
abundance: once
j_gene: TRBJ2-2
d_gene: .
v_gene: TRBV2

CDR3nt: TGTGCCAGCAGCTTAAGAGGGGGCGGAATTCAGCCCCAGCATTTT
CDR3aa: CASSLRGGGIQPQHF
abundance: once
j_gene: TRBJ1-5
d_gene: TRBD1
v_gene: TRBV7-2

CDR3nt: TGTGCCAGCAGCCACCGGGACAGGAGGTCGGGTGAGCAGTTCTTC
CDR3aa: CASSHRDRRSGEQFF
abundance: .
j_gene: TRBJ2-1
d_gene: TRBD1
v_gene: TRBV7-9

CDR3nt: TGTGCCAGTAGTATTGGACAGGGGGTTAGGGAGACCCAGTACTTC
CDR3aa: CASSIGQGVRETQYF
abundance: once
j_gene: TRBJ2-5
d_gene: TRBD1
v_gene: TRBV19